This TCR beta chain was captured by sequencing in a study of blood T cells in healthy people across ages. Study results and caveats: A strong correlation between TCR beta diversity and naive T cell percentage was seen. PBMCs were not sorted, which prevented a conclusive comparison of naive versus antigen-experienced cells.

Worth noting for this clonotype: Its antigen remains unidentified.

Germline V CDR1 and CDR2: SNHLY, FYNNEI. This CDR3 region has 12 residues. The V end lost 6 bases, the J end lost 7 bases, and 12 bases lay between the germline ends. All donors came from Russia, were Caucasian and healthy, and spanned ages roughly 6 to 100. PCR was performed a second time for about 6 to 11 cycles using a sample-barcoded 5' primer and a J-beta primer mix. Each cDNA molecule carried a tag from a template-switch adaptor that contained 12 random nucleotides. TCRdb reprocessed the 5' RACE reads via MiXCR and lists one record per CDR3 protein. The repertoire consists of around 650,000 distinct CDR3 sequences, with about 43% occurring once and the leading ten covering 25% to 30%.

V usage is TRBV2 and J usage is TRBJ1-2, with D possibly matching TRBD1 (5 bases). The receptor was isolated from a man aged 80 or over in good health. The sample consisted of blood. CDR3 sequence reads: CASRAPGFGYTF. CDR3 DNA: TGTGCCAGCAGGGCCCCAGGGTTTGGCTACACCTTC.